The 21 T cell receptor beta chains below all came from one sample that was sequenced in a study of memory CD4+ T cells and cytomegalovirus serostatus. The sort gate was single viable CD3+CD4+CD8-CD45RO+ cells for memory CD4+ T cells. Using immunoSEQ multiplex PCR, the repertoire was profiled, and TCRdb retains in-frame clones only, with some absent. The table lists tens of thousands of clones, about 70% of them singletons. Sequenced input: memory CD4+ T cells from blood. The source of these receptors is an adult in good health and CMV-seropositive.

The V and J genes are TRBV5-1 and TRBJ2-3; 15 positions match TRBD2. The CDR3 length is 16 residues. V lost 4 bases and J lost 5; bases outside the gene matches: 5. Per the germline V gene, CDR1 is SGHRS and CDR2 is YFSETQ. Here the CDR3 reads CASSGLAGGPEDTQYF. CDR3 DNA sequence: TGCGCCAGCAGCGGACTAGCGGGGGGGCCGGAAGATACGCAGTATTTT. The full variable domain, with the rest looked up from reference TRBV5-1 and TRBJ2-3, is KAGVTQTPRYLIKTRGQQVTLSCSPISGHRSVSWYQQTPGQGLQFLFEYFSETQRNKGNFPGRFSGRQFSNSRSEMNVSTLELGDSALYLCASSGLAGGPEDTQYFGPGTRLTVL.

CDR3 in DNA: TGTGCCAGCAGTTACACCGGGACAGGGGATACCTATGGCTACACCTTC. It specifies CASSYTGTGDTYGYTF. The chain carries TRBV6-6 and TRBJ1-2; 10 bases map to TRBD1. The length of the CDR3 is 16 residues. V dropped 2 bases and J dropped 4; count of bases not matched to a gene: 7. Germline-derived CDR1 and CDR2 are MNHNY and SVGAGI (reference sequence).

This clone was counted between two and nine times. The rearrangement uses TRBV9 and TRBJ1-1; perhaps TRBD1 as D (5 bases). Trimming pared 4 bases from V and 0 bases from J, leaving 10 bases between. Germline V CDR1 and CDR2: SGDLS, YYNGEE. CDR3 length: 14 residues. In DNA, the CDR3 is TGTGCCAGCAGCCCCGGGACCCTGAACACTGAAGCTTTCTTT. It encodes CASSPGTLNTEAFF.

This rearrangement joins TRBV2 to TRBJ1-4; D might be TRBD1 (5 bases). CDR1 is SNHLY, CDR2 FYNNEI, per germline. V lost 3 bases, J lost 8 bases, and 16 bases lay in between. The length of the CDR3 is 15 residues. The CDR3 sequence: CASSDDASRGEKLFF. As DNA, the CDR3 is TGTGCCAGCAGTGATGACGCTAGCCGGGGGGAAAAACTGTTTTTT.

This clone was seen more than once but under ten times. The rearrangement uses TRBV6-6 and TRBJ2-1; D may be TRBD2 (6 bases). The CDR3 length is 15 residues. The germline V gene encodes CDR1 MNHNY and CDR2 SVGAGI (reference sequence). Trimming removed 2 bases from V and 7 bases from J, with 15 bases in between. The CDR3, as DNA: TGTGCCAGCAGTTACCCAGGAGGAGGGCAAAATGAGCAGTTCTTC. Translation: CASSYPGGGQNEQFF.

This sequence joins TRBV6-1 and TRBJ1-4, with TRBD1 as a possible D gene (6 bases). V shed 6 bases and J shed 7 bases, with 18 bases lying between them. The CDR3 extends over 15 amino acids. The germline V gene encodes CDR1 MNHNS and CDR2 SASEGT. The CDR3 nucleotides read TGTGCCAGCAGCGCTCTACAGGGCAACCTTGAAAAACTGTTTTTT. Residues: CASSALQGNLEKLFF.

The chain is built from TRBV7-9 and TRBJ1-1, with 8 bases identical to TRBD1. CDR3 size: 16 residues. After removal of 4 bases from V and 4 bases from J, the junction contained 11 bases not matched to a gene. Germline V gives CDR1 SEHNR, CDR2 FQNEAQ (reference sequence). In DNA form, the CDR3 reads TGTGCCAGCAGCTCCAGACAGGGGCATACGGGCACTGAAGCTTTCTTT. It is translated as CASSSRQGHTGTEAFF.

This chain uses TRBV6-6 with TRBJ2-2; possible D gene TRBD2, 5 bases. The CDR3 consists of 13 residues. Germline V gene lookup returns CDR1 MNHNY and CDR2 SVGAGI (reference sequence). V lost 6 bases and J 1 base, leaving 6 bases between the germline ends. DNA of the CDR3: TGTGCCAGCAGCGGAGGGAACACCGGGGAGCTGTTTTTT. Translated: CASSGGNTGELFF.

The chain employs TRBV7-2 and TRBJ2-5; D unresolved. The CDR3 consists of 14 residues. Deletions cut 1 base from V and 1 base from J, with 7 bases between. Germline CDR1 reads SGHTA; CDR2 reads FQGNSA. This CDR3 is CASSLDLGQETQYF. Written as DNA, the CDR3 is TGTGCCAGCAGCTTAGATCTGGGCCAAGAGACCCAGTACTTC.

V usage is TRBV19 and J usage is TRBJ2-3; 7 bases line up with TRBD2. V shed 10 bases, J shed 4 bases, and the junction held 8 bases outside the gene matches. The CDR3 is 13 amino acids. Germline values: CDR1 LNHDA, CDR2 SQIVND (reference sequence). Written as DNA, the CDR3 is TGTGCCACTAAGAGCGGGGCGGCAGATACGCAGTATTTT. It codes for CATKSGAADTQYF.

This chain links TRBV7-7 with TRBJ1-4; a weak D match, TRBD1 (5 bases). Germline V gives CDR1 SSHAT, CDR2 FNYEAQ (reference sequence). The CDR3 has 20 amino acids. V was trimmed by 8 bases and J by 8 bases, leaving 36 bases between them. The CDR3 loop reads CASAPGPETGPQAMPEKLFF. The CDR3, as DNA: TGTGCCAGCGCACCAGGTCCCGAAACAGGTCCCCAAGCGATGCCGGAAAAACTGTTTTTT. Full variable domain (outside the CDR3, taken from reference TRBV7-7 and TRBJ1-4): GAGVSQSPRYKVTKRGQDVTLRCDPISSHATLYWYQQALGQGPEFLTYFNYEAQPDKSGLPSDRFSAERPEGSISTLTIQRTEQRDSAMYRCASAPGPETGPQAMPEKLFFGSGTQLSVL.

CDR3 in DNA: TGTGCCAGCAGCGAGACTACTGAGCAGTACTTC. As protein: CASSETTEQYF. The rearrangement joins TRBV7-9 to TRBJ2-7; the D gene is possibly TRBD2 (5 bases). The CDR3 is made up of 11 amino acids. Germline-derived CDR1 and CDR2 are SEHNR and FQNEAQ (reference sequence). The V end was cut by 5 bases, the J end by 7 bases, with 9 bases between.

This clone was counted a few times. The likely explanation is a read error, given a far larger clone one base away. Other DNA sequences within the sample encode an identical CDR3. This chain links TRBV5-4 with TRBJ1-1; D is ambiguous. CDR3 length: 11 amino acids. The V end was cut by 4 bases, the J end by 0 bases, with 1 base between. Germline V gene data show CDR1 as SGHNT and CDR2 as YYREEE (reference sequence). This CDR3 is CASSLNTEAFF. The DNA for the CDR3 is TGTGCCAGCAGCCTGAACACTGAAGCTTTCTTT.

The gene calls are TRBV6-5 and TRBJ2-7; TRBD2 might be the D (5 bases). The germline gives CDR1 MNHEY, CDR2 SVGAGI. V lost 2 bases, J lost 0 bases, and 8 bases lay in between. The CDR3 has 14 amino acids. The CDR3: CASSYDYRSYEQYF. The CDR3 bases are TGTGCCAGCAGTTACGACTATCGCTCCTACGAGCAGTACTTC.

The chain recombines TRBV4-1 with TRBJ1-3; 7 nucleotides line up with TRBD1. Germline assignment: CDR1 MGHRA and CDR2 YSYEKL. V shed 1 base and J 0 bases; nucleotides not matched to a gene: 0. The CDR3 consists of 15 residues. The CDR3 nucleotides read TGCGCCAGCAGCCAAGCAGGGGGCTCTGGAAACACCATATATTTT. Amino acid sequence: CASSQAGGSGNTIYF.

The J gene is TRBJ1-5, the V gene TRBV7-6; D remains unclear. Trimming pared 2 bases from V and 0 bases from J, leaving 8 bases between. The CDR3 is 15 amino acids. Germline V gives CDR1 SGHVS, CDR2 FNYEAQ. CDR3 residues: CASSLLAASNQPQHF. The CDR3 DNA reads TGTGCCAGCAGCTTACTAGCTGCTAGCAATCAGCCCCAGCATTTT.

This clone was picked up many times. The gene calls are TRBV4-2 and TRBJ2-5; tentative D call: TRBD1 (6 bases). V was pared by 0 bases and J by 4 bases, with 15 bases between. The CDR3 spans 16 residues. Germline V gene sequence: CDR1 LGHNA, CDR2 YNFKEQ. CDR3 nucleotide sequence: TGTGCCAGCAGCCAAGAAGTTACAGGGCGAGCAGAGACCCAGTACTTC. Translating it yields CASSQEVTGRAETQYF.

This sequence joins TRBV5-6 and TRBJ2-1, with 7 bases identical to TRBD2. J gave up 3 bases and V 4 bases, and 13 bases lay outside the gene matches. This CDR3 comprises 17 residues. Germline assignment: CDR1 SGHDT and CDR2 YYEEEE. CDR3 DNA: TGTGCCAGCAGCGAAGTTTTGGCGGGGGTCCTCTACAATGAGCAGTTCTTC. It translates to CASSEVLAGVLYNEQFF.

The chain carries TRBV27 and TRBJ2-7; D may match TRBD1 or TRBD2 (5 bases each). The CDR3 extends over 18 amino acids. V was pared by 1 base and J by 0 bases, with 19 bases between. CDR1 and CDR2 (germline): MNHEY, SMNVEV (reference sequence). The CDR3 region is CASSLYPGRLLGSYEQYF. CDR3 nucleotide sequence: TGTGCCAGCAGTTTATACCCGGGACGACTTCTAGGCTCCTACGAGCAGTACTTC.

This clone was found a few times. The chain uses TRBV7-2 and TRBJ1-4; 7 bases are a match to TRBD1. Trimming cost V 0 bases and J 4 bases; bases outside gene matches: 8. Germline V gives CDR1 SGHTA, CDR2 FQGNSA. The CDR3 is made up of 17 amino acids. In DNA form, the CDR3 reads TGTGCCAGCAGCTTAGCGCTAGGGGGCGATTTTAATGAAAAACTGTTTTTT. Translation: CASSLALGGDFNEKLFF.

Only a few counts were recorded for this clone. The V and J genes are TRBV23-1 and TRBJ2-7; 9 nucleotides line up with TRBD2. TRBV23-1 is placed among ORFs of uncertain function. V shed 7 bases, J shed 5 bases, and the junction held 9 bases outside the gene matches. The CDR3 extends over 14 amino acids. This CDR3 is CASTRTSAVHEQYF. The CDR3 DNA reads TGCGCCAGCACCCGGACTAGCGCCGTCCACGAGCAGTACTTC.